The 19 T cell receptor beta chains below come from one sample, sequenced in a study of cytomegalovirus exposure and HLA in healthy donors. Sequencing was performed with immunoSEQ multiplex PCR; in TCRdb, only in-frame clones are kept and a portion is missing. The table records approximately 300,000 clones, 86% of them present only once. Specimen: PBMCs. The receptors derive from a woman in her late teens or twenties in good health and CMV-seronegative.

The chain uses TRBV11-2 and TRBJ1-1; 8 bases match TRBD1. Germline CDR1 is SGHAT and CDR2 is FQNNGV. CDR3 size: 13 residues. V was clipped by 3 bases and J by 6 bases; unmatched bases: 3. As DNA, the CDR3 is TGTGCCAGCAGCTTTACAGGGGGACCTGAAGCTTTCTTT. Translation gives CASSFTGGPEAFF.

The chain is built from TRBV28 and TRBJ2-3; TRBD1 aligns across 8 bases. This CDR3 contains 15 residues. Unmatched junction bases numbered 4, after V lost 2 bases and J lost 3 bases. CDR1 and CDR2 (germline): MDHEN, SYDVKM. CDR3 sequence (DNA): TGTGCCAGCAGTTTAAGACAGGGGAGTACAGATACGCAGTATTTT. It is translated as CASSLRQGSTDTQYF.

The V gene is TRBV6-1, the J gene TRBJ2-5; the match to TRBD2 covers 8 bases. This CDR3 contains 16 residues. Germline V CDR1 and CDR2: MNHNS, SASEGT. The trim removed 4 bases at V and 5 bases at J, leaving 12 bases unmatched. The CDR3 is CASSGQERERRETQYF. The CDR3 nucleotides read TGTGCCAGCAGTGGTCAGGAGCGGGAGCGGAGGGAGACCCAGTACTTC.

The CDR3 loop is CASRSTGGAYNEQFF. CDR3 nucleotide sequence: TGTGCCAGCAGGTCGACAGGGGGGGCCTACAATGAGCAGTTCTTC. V usage is TRBV6-5 and J usage is TRBJ2-1, with TRBD1 matching over 9 bases. The CDR3 loop spans 15 amino acids. The trim removed 6 bases at V and 2 bases at J, leaving 5 bases unmatched. Germline CDR1 is MNHEY and CDR2 is SVGAGI.

The chain couples TRBV28 to TRBJ1-1; TRBD1 might be the D (6 bases). The V gene lost 5 bases and the J gene lost 1 base, with 14 bases spanning the gap. The germline gives CDR1 MDHEN, CDR2 SYDVKM. This CDR3 contains 15 residues. This chain's CDR3 is CASSLGGQQNTEAFF. CDR3 in DNA: TGTGCCAGCAGTCTGGGGGGGCAGCAGAACACTGAAGCTTTCTTT.

About this clone itself: A junction boundary mismatches the germline segment, possibly from a read error. The J gene is TRBJ1-2, the V gene TRBV28, with 7 positions matching TRBD1. The germline CDR1 and CDR2 sequences are MDHEN and SYDVKM. This CDR3 has 12 amino acids. In DNA, the CDR3 is TGTGCCAGCAGTTTTGACTCCGGGACAGTCCTCTTC. It yields the protein CASSFDSGTVLF.

This clone has only a few counts. V usage is TRBV7-3 and J usage is TRBJ2-1, with TRBD2 matching 9 bases. CDR1 is SGHTA, CDR2 FQGTGA, per germline. V trimming: 5 bases; J trimming: 0 bases; junction bases outside the gene matches: 5. The CDR3 length is 16 residues. The CDR3 loop reads CASSLRLAASYNEQFF. The CDR3 DNA sequence: TGTGCCAGCAGCCTTCGACTAGCGGCCTCCTACAATGAGCAGTTCTTC.

V gene TRBV7-8 combines with J gene TRBJ2-5, with 11 positions matching TRBD2. The trim removed 4 bases at V and 6 bases at J, leaving 1 base unmatched. CDR3 size: 13 residues. In germline, CDR1 is SGHVS, CDR2 FQNEAQ. The CDR3 protein is CASSSSGGKTQYF. In nucleotides, the CDR3 is TGTGCCAGCAGCTCTAGCGGGGGGAAGACCCAGTACTTC.

This sequence joins TRBV7-2 and TRBJ2-7; 13 bases map to TRBD2. The CDR3 totals 15 residues. V shed 5 bases and J 6 bases; nucleotides not matched to a gene: 7. CDR1 and CDR2 from the germline V gene are SGHTA and FQGNSA. The CDR3 DNA reads TGTGCCAGCAGCACGGGACTAGCGGGAAGTCGCGAGCAGTACTTC. Translation gives CASSTGLAGSREQYF.

The V and J genes are TRBV16 and TRBJ2-1, with 7 bases aligning to TRBD1. CDR3 length: 16 residues. CDR1 and CDR2 from the germline V gene are KGHSY and FQNENV. Trimming removed 1 base from V and 7 bases from J; junction bases left unmatched: 10. The CDR3, as DNA: TGTGCCAGCAGCCAATATGTGACAGGGACCAGGAATGAGCAGTTCTTC. It specifies CASSQYVTGTRNEQFF.

This sequence joins TRBV2 and TRBJ2-7; D gene ambiguous. Germline CDR1 is SNHLY and CDR2 is FYNNEI. The CDR3 consists of 14 residues. The V end lost 10 bases, the J end lost 6 bases, and 22 bases lay between the germline ends. The CDR3 DNA follows: TGTGCCATTTCACCGACACGTACCTCCCCCGAGCAGTACTTC. This codes for CAISPTRTSPEQYF.

This clone was picked up one time. This chain connects TRBV2 to TRBJ2-1, with 14 bases matching TRBD2. Germline V lookup: CDR1 SNHLY, CDR2 FYNNEI. The junction had 6 bases not matched to a gene; V was cut back by 8 bases and J by 6 bases. This CDR3 has 15 amino acids. CDR3 amino acids: CASAPTSGRANEQFF. The CDR3 DNA sequence: TGTGCCAGCGCCCCGACTAGCGGGAGGGCCAATGAGCAGTTCTTC.

This clone has just a few counts. The chain has TRBV4-1 and TRBJ1-5; D is uncertain. V lost 0 bases and J 0 bases, leaving 3 bases between the germline ends. The CDR3 covers 14 residues. CDR1 is MGHRA and CDR2 is YSYEKL in the germline V gene. In DNA, the CDR3 is TGCGCCAGCAGCCAAGATTATAGCAATCAGCCCCAGCATTTT. Translation gives CASSQDYSNQPQHF.

The chain is built from TRBV5-1 and TRBJ2-1; D not resolved. CDR3 size: 15 residues. Trimming shortened V by 0 bases and J by 2 bases, and 9 bases separated the two germline ends. Germline values: CDR1 SGHRS, CDR2 YFSETQ. For the CDR3, the DNA is TGCGCCAGCAGCTTGGACTCTATAACCTACAATGAGCAGTTCTTC. As protein: CASSLDSITYNEQFF.

The rearrangement joins TRBV27 to TRBJ1-1; D gene unclear. V was cut by 2 bases and J by 5 bases, with 9 bases left in between. The CDR3 spans 13 residues. Germline V gene sequence: CDR1 MNHEY, CDR2 SMNVEV (reference sequence). CDR3 nucleotides: TGTGCCAGCAGTTTAGACCGGCGGACTGAAGCTTTCTTT. Its translation is CASSLDRRTEAFF.

The chain uses TRBV5-1 and TRBJ1-4; 9 bases map to TRBD1. The CDR3 runs to 13 residues. Trimming took 4 bases from V and 10 from J; bases not matched to a gene: 5. Per the germline V gene, CDR1 is SGHRS and CDR2 is YFSETQ. CDR3 bases: TGCGCCAGCAGCGAGGGGACAGGGCGAAAACTGTTTTTT. Its translation is CASSEGTGRKLFF.

This rearrangement joins TRBV4-1 to TRBJ1-5; 8 bases match TRBD1. The V and J ends lost 2 bases and 1 base, in that order; junction bases with no gene match: 4. The V gene's germline CDR1 is MGHRA and CDR2 YSYEKL. The CDR3 has 16 residues. The DNA of the CDR3 is TGCGCCAGCAGCCAAACCGGGACAGGAAGCAATCAGCCCCAGCATTTT. Translated, it gives CASSQTGTGSNQPQHF.

The V and J genes are TRBV7-9 and TRBJ1-1; perhaps TRBD1 as D (5 bases). The CDR3 runs 12 residues. V was cut by 5 bases and J by 11 bases, with 15 bases left in between. Germline V gene lookup returns CDR1 SEHNR and CDR2 FQNEAQ (reference sequence). The CDR3 region has the DNA TGTGCCAGCAGCCCAGACAGCGGGATGGCTTTCTTT. Translation: CASSPDSGMAFF.

The chain combines TRBV6-1 with TRBJ2-7; D not resolved. The CDR3 runs to 13 residues. From germline, CDR1 is MNHNS and CDR2 SASEGT. Between the trimmed V and J ends, which lost 2 bases and 5 bases, there was a span of 10 bases. The CDR3: CASSESRPDEQYF. The CDR3 DNA sequence: TGTGCCAGCAGTGAATCCCGTCCTGACGAGCAGTACTTC.